This T cell receptor beta chain was captured by sequencing in a study of blood T cell repertoires in COVID-19. Study summary: Sites across the United States, Italy and Spain contributed samples from acute and convalescent COVID-19. In each case, the material was cDNA or gDNA derived from T cells, B-cell-depleted T cells, or PBMCs.

Authors' analysis steps: Amplification of reference gene primers was used by the study to estimate nucleated cell counts. TCRdb's table, derived via immunoSEQ multiplex PCR, lists solely in-frame clones and lacks some. The D gene and trimming were derived from the DNA, and the V and J assignments and clone size from that table. The sample has around 300,000 clones; around 85% are singletons. The germline V gene encodes CDR1 KGHSH and CDR2 LQKENI. The CDR3 runs 16 residues. Trimming took off 5 bases at V and 4 bases at J, with 18 bases between the two ends. The sequencing sample was made of peripheral blood. The rearrangement links TRBV18 to TRBJ1-5; D is unresolved. The TCR comes from a human donor in a cohort sampled during active COVID-19. Written as DNA, the CDR3 is TGTGCCAGCTCAAGTAAATCGTATCGGGAGAATCAGCCCCAGCATTTT. Translating gives CASSSKSYRENQPQHF. Variable domain in full (rest from reference TRBV18 and TRBJ1-5): NAGVMQNPRHLVRRRGQEARLRCSPMKGHSHVYWYRQLPEEGLKFMVYLQKENIIDESGMPKERFSAEFPKEGPSILRIQQVVRGDSAAYFCASSSKSYRENQPQHFGDGTRLSIL.